The following is a T cell receptor (beta chain) sequence with its context. Its antigen is as yet unknown. Some clones are missing from TCRdb's copy, which holds only in-frame ones; the method was immunoSEQ multiplex PCR. The sample records a few hundred thousand clones, approximately 93% being singletons. The data belong to a study of T cell responses to AZD1222 COVID-19 vaccine. For the study at large: Investigators merged groups given second doses at roughly 4 or roughly 12 weeks. General study results and limits: The number of AZD1222 recipients seropositive at baseline was only 6 or 7. White British ancestry dominated among donors, who included more females, and clonal diversity was possibly underestimated.

The CDR3 is 17 residues long. With 2 bases removed from V and 4 bases from J, the gap between germline ends came to 19 bases. The germline V gene has CDR1 LGHNA and CDR2 YNFKEQ. The rearrangement joins TRBV4-2 to TRBJ2-3, with D perhaps TRBD1 or TRBD2 (6 bases each). The sequencing used peripheral blood, collected on day 0 of AZD1222 vaccination. The clonotype comes from an adult in good health. CDR3 DNA: TGTGCCAGCAGCCAAACCCGGACTATTCCAGGGGCAGATACGCAGTATTTT. Translating it yields CASSQTRTIPGADTQYF.